These 10 T cell receptor beta chains were sequenced from one sample in a study of control samples from healthy donors and cancer patients. Only in-frame clones appear in the TCRdb table, and some are missing; sequencing was by immunoSEQ multiplex PCR. The data show tens of thousands of clones, about 90% seen once. Specimen: blood. Receptors originate from a man in his fifties or sixties in good health.

The chain joins TRBV6-2 or TRBV6-3 to TRBJ2-3, with no clear D. The CDR3 totals 11 residues. CDR1 MNHEY and CDR2 SVGEGT come from the germline V gene. Trimming took 2 bases from V and 6 from J, leaving 3 bases between them. CDR3 DNA: TGTGCCAGCAGTTACGGGGATACGCAGTATTTT. Amino acids: CASSYGDTQYF.

The V gene is TRBV3-1 (or the pseudogene TRBV3-2), the J gene TRBJ1-6; D unresolved. The CDR3 spans 11 residues. V was pared by 3 bases and J by 16 bases, with 10 bases between. CDR1 is LGHDT, CDR2 YNNKEL, per germline (reference sequence). CDR3 residues: CASSQGILLHF. The CDR3, as DNA: TGTGCCAGCAGCCAGGGGATTTTACTCCACTTT.

The V call is TRBV5-1, the J call TRBJ2-7; D remains unclear. V shed 0 bases and J shed 6 bases, with 16 bases lying between them. In germline, CDR1 is SGHRS, CDR2 YFSETQ. The CDR3 length is 15 residues. Written as DNA, the CDR3 is TGCGCCAGCAGCTTGGTCTGGGATTCAACTTCCGAGCAGTACTTC. This gives the protein CASSLVWDSTSEQYF.

V and J are TRBV5-1 and TRBJ1-3; no clear D gene. Germline V lookup: CDR1 SGHRS, CDR2 YFSETQ. CDR3 length: 14 amino acids. V lost 4 bases and J 0 bases, leaving 8 bases between the germline ends. CDR3 amino acids: CASSQDASGNTIYF. The CDR3 DNA follows: TGCGCCAGCAGCCAGGACGCCTCTGGAAACACCATATATTTT.

The rearrangement links TRBV6-5 to TRBJ1-2; the D gene is possibly TRBD1 (5 bases). V lost 4 bases and J lost 2, with 11 bases in between. The length of the CDR3 is 14 residues. Germline-derived CDR1 and CDR2 are MNHEY and SVGAGI. CDR3 nucleotides: TGTGCCAGCAGTTCCGTGGGGCCCAACTATGGCTACACCTTC. Translated, it gives CASSSVGPNYGYTF.

This chain connects TRBV2 to TRBJ1-1; 10 nucleotides match TRBD1. V lost 5 bases to trimming and J lost 4 bases; unmatched junction nucleotides: 4. The CDR3 is 14 residues long. Germline loops: CDR1 SNHLY, CDR2 FYNNEI. The CDR3 here is CASSYGQGGTEAFF. For the CDR3, the DNA is TGTGCCAGCAGTTACGGACAGGGGGGCACTGAAGCTTTCTTT.

The chain uses TRBV27 and TRBJ2-5; 10 nucleotides agree with TRBD2. The CDR3 is 16 amino acids. In germline, CDR1 is MNHEY, CDR2 SMNVEV (reference sequence). The ends lost 2 bases at V and 3 bases at J; junction bases unmatched: 6. The chain's CDR3 is CASSLGVAGGKETQYF. The CDR3 region has the DNA TGTGCCAGCAGTTTAGGGGTAGCGGGAGGCAAAGAGACCCAGTACTTC.

This chain uses TRBV3-1 (or the pseudogene TRBV3-2) with TRBJ2-1; D might be TRBD1 or TRBD2, each matching 5 bases. CDR3 length equals 15 residues. Deletions cut 0 bases from V and 5 bases from J, with 11 bases between. From germline, CDR1 is LGHDT and CDR2 YNNKEL (reference sequence). For the CDR3, the DNA is TGTGCCAGCAGCCAAGAGTGGGGGTGGGACAATGAGCAGTTCTTC. Translation: CASSQEWGWDNEQFF.

This clone has just one count. The rearrangement uses TRBV5-4 and TRBJ1-1; D unresolved. Per germline, CDR1 SGHNT and CDR2 YYREEE (reference sequence). Trimming cost V 0 bases and J 8 bases, with 14 bases left between them. This CDR3 has 14 amino acids. CDR3 DNA sequence: TGTGCCAGCAGCTTGGGGATGGAGGGAGGCGAAGCTTTCTTT. Its protein product is CASSLGMEGGEAFF.

This sequence joins TRBV9 and TRBJ2-1; tentative D call: TRBD2 (5 bases). The CDR3 has 15 residues. V was cut by 0 bases and J by 4 bases, with 11 bases left in between. Looked up from germline, CDR1 is SGDLS and CDR2 is YYNGEE. CDR3 DNA sequence: TGTGCCAGCAGCGTAGTGGCGGGTTTTTACAATGAGCAGTTCTTC. Its protein product is CASSVVAGFYNEQFF.